Listed here are 7 T cell receptor beta chains from one sample, sequenced in a study of CD8 T cells in Susac syndrome. Random hexamers primed reverse transcription of 0.5 to 1 ug RNA. A single record per CDR3 protein comes from TCRdb applying MiXCR to the immunoSEQ multiplex PCR reads. The sample yields roughly 200,000 distinct CDR3 sequences, 85% to 95% seen once. Sequencing was done on a sample of CD4+ T cells from PBMCs. These receptors originate from a human donor with Susac syndrome.

In DNA, the CDR3 is TGTGCCAGCAGCCAAGCCGAGCGGAGCCCCTGGTACTTC. It is translated as CASSQAERSPWYF. J is TRBJ2-7 and V is TRBV4-2; D is perhaps TRBD2 (5 bases). The CDR3 runs 13 residues. The V gene lost 1 base and the J gene lost 12 bases, with 16 bases spanning the gap. Looked up from germline, CDR1 is LGHNA and CDR2 is YNFKEQ.

The rearrangement joins TRBV12-3 or TRBV12-4 to TRBJ1-1; TRBD1 matches 8 bases. The length of the CDR3 is 13 residues. V was pared by 5 bases and J by 4 bases, with 3 bases of the junction left unmatched. CDR3 in DNA: TGTGCCAGCAGTCAGACAGGGGTCACTGAAGCTTTCTTT. Translation gives CASSQTGVTEAFF.

Comments on this clonotype: A junction end diverges from the germline sequence, so it may reflect a read error. The J gene is TRBJ2-2, the V gene TRBV7-9; D ambiguous. The V gene's germline CDR1 is SEHNR and CDR2 FQNEAQ (reference sequence). CDR3 size: 13 residues. The CDR3 coding sequence is TGTGCCAGCACCTTACATGGCACCGGGGAGCTGTTTTTT. Its translation: CASTLHGTGELFF.

This clonotype was counted a few times. This chain connects TRBV4-3 to TRBJ1-2; perhaps TRBD1 as D (5 bases). V dropped 1 base and J dropped 4 bases, with 13 bases sitting between them. CDR1 is LGHNA and CDR2 is YSLEER in the germline V gene. There are 15 residues in the CDR3. CDR3 loop: CASSQVGRKPYGYTF. The CDR3 DNA follows: TGCGCCAGCAGCCAAGTGGGACGCAAACCCTATGGCTACACCTTC.

V usage is TRBV15 and J usage is TRBJ2-3; D ambiguous. CDR1 LNHNV and CDR2 YYDKDF come from the germline V gene (reference sequence). Trimming took off 0 bases at V and 3 bases at J, with 7 bases between the two ends. The CDR3 contains 14 residues. The CDR3 bases are TGTGCCACCAGCAGAGATGTAGTGACAGATACGCAGTATTTT. It specifies CATSRDVVTDTQYF.

The V and J genes are TRBV4-1 and TRBJ1-6, with D uncertain. With 4 bases removed from V and 7 bases from J, the gap between germline ends came to 14 bases. The length of the CDR3 is 15 residues. The germline CDR1 and CDR2 sequences are MGHRA and YSYEKL. CDR3 DNA: TGCGCCAGCAGCCGACTCCGGGCTGGAAATTCACCCCTCCACTTT. As protein: CASSRLRAGNSPLHF.

In nucleotides, the CDR3 is TGTGCCAGCAGTTTACGGGGGCCGACAACAGATACGCAGTATTTT. Its protein is CASSLRGPTTDTQYF. This chain connects TRBV12-3 or TRBV12-4 to TRBJ2-3; either TRBD1 or TRBD2 may fit D (6 bases each). V was shortened by 2 bases and J by 3 bases, with 12 bases between the two germline ends. CDR3 size: 15 residues.